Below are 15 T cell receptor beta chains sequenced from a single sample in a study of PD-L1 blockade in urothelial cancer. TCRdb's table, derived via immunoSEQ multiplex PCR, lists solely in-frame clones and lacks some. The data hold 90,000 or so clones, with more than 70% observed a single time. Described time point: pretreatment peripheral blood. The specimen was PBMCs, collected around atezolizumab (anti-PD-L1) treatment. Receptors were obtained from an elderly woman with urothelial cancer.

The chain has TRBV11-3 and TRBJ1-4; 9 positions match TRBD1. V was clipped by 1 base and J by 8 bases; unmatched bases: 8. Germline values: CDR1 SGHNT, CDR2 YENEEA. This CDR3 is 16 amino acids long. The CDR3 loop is CASSLGSGQGEEKLFF. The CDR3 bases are TGTGCCAGCAGCTTAGGGTCGGGACAGGGTGAAGAAAAACTGTTTTTT.

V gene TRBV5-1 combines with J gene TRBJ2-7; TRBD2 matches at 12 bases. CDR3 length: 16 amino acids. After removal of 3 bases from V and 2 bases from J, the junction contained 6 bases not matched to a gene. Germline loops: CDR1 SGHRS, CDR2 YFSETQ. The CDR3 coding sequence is TGCGCCAGCAGCTCACCGGGACTAGCGGGTACCTACGAGCAGTACTTC. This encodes CASSSPGLAGTYEQYF.

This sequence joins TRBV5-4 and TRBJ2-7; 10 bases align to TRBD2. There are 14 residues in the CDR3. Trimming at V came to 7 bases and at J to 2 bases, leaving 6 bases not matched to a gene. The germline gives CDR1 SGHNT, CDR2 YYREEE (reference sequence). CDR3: CASSLAGATYEQYF. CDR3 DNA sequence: TGTGCCAGCTCCCTAGCGGGAGCAACCTACGAGCAGTACTTC.

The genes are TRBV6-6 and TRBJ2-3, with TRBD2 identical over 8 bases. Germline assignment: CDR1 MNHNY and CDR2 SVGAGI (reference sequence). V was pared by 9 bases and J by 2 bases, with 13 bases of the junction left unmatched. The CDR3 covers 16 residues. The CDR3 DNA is TGTGCCAGTCCTCCACGAGCGGGAGTCCTCACAGATACGCAGTATTTT. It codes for CASPPRAGVLTDTQYF.

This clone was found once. The chain's CDR3 is CASSSDWRLRETQYF. The CDR3 DNA reads as TGTGCCAGCAGTTCCGACTGGAGGCTCCGGGAGACCCAGTACTTC. This chain uses TRBV27 with TRBJ2-5, with a weak D call TRBD2 (5 bases). Trimming pared 4 bases from V and 5 bases from J, leaving 17 bases between. The CDR3 is 15 residues long. Germline lookup yields CDR1 MNHEY and CDR2 SMNVEV (reference sequence).

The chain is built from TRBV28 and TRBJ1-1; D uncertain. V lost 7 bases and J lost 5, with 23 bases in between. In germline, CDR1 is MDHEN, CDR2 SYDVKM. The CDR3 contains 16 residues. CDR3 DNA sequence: TGTGCCAGCAAAAAAGCGGGTAGAGGAATGGGGACTGAAGCTTTCTTT. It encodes CASKKAGRGMGTEAFF.

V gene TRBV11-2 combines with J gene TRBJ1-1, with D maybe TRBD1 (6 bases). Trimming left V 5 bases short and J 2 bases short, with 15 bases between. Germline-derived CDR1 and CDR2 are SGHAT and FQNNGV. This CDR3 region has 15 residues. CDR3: CASSRVQGYNTEAFF. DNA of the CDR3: TGTGCCAGCAGCCGAGTACAGGGTTACAACACTGAAGCTTTCTTT.

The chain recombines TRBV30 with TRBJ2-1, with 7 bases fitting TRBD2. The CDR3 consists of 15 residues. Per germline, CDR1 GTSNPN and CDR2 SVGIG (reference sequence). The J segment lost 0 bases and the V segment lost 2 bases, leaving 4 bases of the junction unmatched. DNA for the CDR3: TGTGCCTGGAGTAGGACTAGGAACTCCTACAATGAGCAGTTCTTC. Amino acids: CAWSRTRNSYNEQFF.

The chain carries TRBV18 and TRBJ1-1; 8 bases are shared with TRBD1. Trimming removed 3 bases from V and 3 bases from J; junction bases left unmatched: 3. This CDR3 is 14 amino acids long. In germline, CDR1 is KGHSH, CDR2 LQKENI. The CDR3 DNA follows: TGTGCCAGCTCACCTCAACAGGGGGACACTGAAGCTTTCTTT. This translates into CASSPQQGDTEAFF.

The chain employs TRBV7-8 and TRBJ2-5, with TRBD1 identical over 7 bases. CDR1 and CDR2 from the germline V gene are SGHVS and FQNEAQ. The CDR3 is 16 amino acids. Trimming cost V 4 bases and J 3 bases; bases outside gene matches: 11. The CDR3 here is CASSSRQGSAKETQYF. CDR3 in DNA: TGTGCCAGCAGCTCTCGACAGGGATCGGCAAAAGAGACCCAGTACTTC.

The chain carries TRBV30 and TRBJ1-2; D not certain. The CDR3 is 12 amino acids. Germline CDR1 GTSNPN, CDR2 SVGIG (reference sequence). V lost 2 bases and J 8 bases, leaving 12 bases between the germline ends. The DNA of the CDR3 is TGTGCCTGGAGTAATGGAGGAACCGGCTACACCTTC. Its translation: CAWSNGGTGYTF.

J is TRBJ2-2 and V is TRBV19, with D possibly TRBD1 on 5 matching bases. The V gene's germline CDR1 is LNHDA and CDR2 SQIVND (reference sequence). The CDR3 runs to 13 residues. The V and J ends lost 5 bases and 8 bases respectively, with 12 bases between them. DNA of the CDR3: TGTGCCAGTAGTCCCCAGGGTCTTGGGGAGCTGTTTTTT. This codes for CASSPQGLGELFF.

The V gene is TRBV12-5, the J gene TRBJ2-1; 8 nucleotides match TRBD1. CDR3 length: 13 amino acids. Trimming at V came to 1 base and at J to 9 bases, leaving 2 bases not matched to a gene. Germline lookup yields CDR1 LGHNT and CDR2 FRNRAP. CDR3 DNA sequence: TGTGCTAGTGGTTTGGCAGGGGGCGGTGAGCAGTTCTTC. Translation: CASGLAGGGEQFF.

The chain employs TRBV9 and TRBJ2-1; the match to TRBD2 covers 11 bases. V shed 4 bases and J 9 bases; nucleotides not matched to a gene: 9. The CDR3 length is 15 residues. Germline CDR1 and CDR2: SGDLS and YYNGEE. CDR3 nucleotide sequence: TGTGCCAGCAGCCCTCTAGCGGGAGGTCAGACTGAGCAGTTCTTC. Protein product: CASSPLAGGQTEQFF.

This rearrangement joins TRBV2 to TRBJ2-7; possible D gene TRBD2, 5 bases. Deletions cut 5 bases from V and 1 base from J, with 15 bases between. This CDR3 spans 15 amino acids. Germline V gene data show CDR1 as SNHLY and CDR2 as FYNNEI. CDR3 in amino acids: CASSPTLVGSYEQYF. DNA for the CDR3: TGTGCCAGCAGTCCCACACTAGTGGGGTCCTACGAGCAGTACTTC.